This T cell receptor beta chain was recorded in a study of human T cells and chemical hapten exposure. The CDR3 is 17 residues long. Germline V gene lookup returns CDR1 MNHEY and CDR2 SVGEGT. Trimming at V came to 0 bases and at J to 1 base, leaving 8 bases not matched to a gene. The time point: pre-sensitization, week 0. Treatment indicated: therapeutic diphenylcyclopropenone sensitization with weekly scalp DPC. TCRdb reprocessed the RACE reads via MiXCR and lists one record per CDR3 protein. The data contain around 330,000 distinct CDR3 sequences, around 5.5% of them seen just once; the ten biggest clones take up approximately 8.2%. There are a few counts of this clonotype.

The sequencing here drew on whole blood, taken in connection with sensitization to the hapten diphenylcyclopropenone (DPC). The receptor was derived from a woman aged 18-29 years with alopecia areata. Some clones in this sample may be carry-over from other donors' samples. V gene TRBV6-2 or TRBV6-3 combines with J gene TRBJ2-7, with 8 bases identical to TRBD2. The DNA for the CDR3 is TGTGCCAGCAGTTACTCGAGTAGCGGGGAAGGTTCCTACGAGCAGTACTTC. It translates to CASSYSSSGEGSYEQYF.